This TCR beta chain appears in the sequencing data of a study of cytomegalovirus exposure and HLA in healthy donors. A multiplex PCR was run with 60 Vbeta primers and 13 Jbeta primers. Libraries were prepared by immunoSEQ multiplex PCR; TCRdb keeps only in-frame clonotypes and omits some of them. Counted here are nearly 200,000 clones, 82% occurring once; the ten biggest clones make up 0.098%. As to this clone: Its antigen is undetermined.

Overall study findings and caveats: Earlier analysis found most TCR beta V segments productive about 87% or about 30% of the time.

V was pared by 7 bases and J by 5 bases, with 14 bases between. CDR1 is LNHDA, CDR2 SQIVND, per germline (reference sequence). The CDR3 sequence is 14 residues long. This receptor was obtained from a boy between 2 and 15 years old in good health and CMV-seronegative. The sample taken for sequencing was PBMCs. The chain employs TRBV19 and TRBJ2-2, with a possible D match to TRBD2 (5 bases). The CDR3 region is CASNRRRSTGELFF. CDR3 sequence (DNA): TGTGCCAGTAATAGGAGGAGGAGTACCGGGGAGCTGTTTTTT.